This T cell receptor (beta chain) was captured in a study of T cell clonotyping in hematopoietic cell transplantation. CDR3 length equals 15 residues. Trimming cost V 2 bases and J 7 bases; bases outside gene matches: 4. In germline, CDR1 is MNHEY, CDR2 SVGAGI. Worth noting for this clone: The target antigen is unknown.

Notes on the study in general: Cells were unsorted, so CD4 and CD8 contributions were not separated. Few recipient clonotypes overlapped donors; over 95% were de novo at given depth. Recipient TCR diversity dropped after transplant; expanded clonotypes rose from day 30 to 180.

Recipients were bled about 28 days pretransplant and at posttransplant days 30, 100, 180. Data came from immunoSEQ multiplex PCR; TCRdb stores just in-frame clones and leaves some out. The sample yields some 1,000 clones, approximately 80% seen once. The specimen was PBMCs, collected 30 days after allogeneic stem cell transplant. This clonotype was sampled from a female patient in her fifties who had an allogeneic stem cell transplant, so the T cells may come from the graft donor. Some clones in this sample may be carry-over from other donors' samples. This sequence joins TRBV6-5 and TRBJ2-2; 10 bases agree with TRBD2. CDR3 loop: CASSYAGTSVGELFF. The CDR3 nucleotides are TGTGCCAGCAGTTACGCGGGGACTAGCGTCGGGGAGCTGTTTTTT.